Listed here are 4 T cell receptor beta chains from one sample, sequenced in a study of regulatory T cells in long-lasting Graves disease (dated by TCRdb to the early 2020s). The time point label on this specimen signifies: newly diagnosed GD, antithyroid drugs for less than 3 months. RNA was extracted from PBMCs in TRIzol for both TCR sequencing and RNA sequencing. The library was made by multiplex PCR. The run used an Illumina HiSeq 4000. iRepertoire HTBI primers and Arm-PCR amplification of CDR3 regions were used to construct TCR beta libraries. TCRdb passed the public sequencing reads through fastp at Q25 and MiXCR, retaining productive beta sequences. Rows matching on CDR3 protein sequence are summarized as one entry with the most common DNA and genes. Counted in this sample were 440,000 or so distinct CDR3 sequences; 14% to 15% of them appeared once. The biggest ten clones account for 16% of the sample.

These same data were also listed under a study on T cells in Graves' hyperthyroidism and ophthalmopathy.

This material consisted of peripheral blood mononuclear cells (PBMCs), taken at new diagnosis, from a patient treated with antithyroid drugs. These receptors all come from a woman in her twenties or thirties with Graves disease. Donor details come from another sample of the same person, matched by shared clones.

Ten or more counts support this clonotype. V is TRBV3-1 and J is TRBJ2-3; weak D call: TRBD2 (6 bases). V shed 1 base and J shed 10 bases, with 15 bases lying between them. Germline V CDR1 and CDR2: LGHDT, YNNKEL (reference sequence). The CDR3 is made up of 14 amino acids. The CDR3 DNA sequence: TGTGCCAGCAGCCAAGGGGCCGGGAGAGGCGCGCAGTATTTT. As protein: CASSQGAGRGAQYF.

Ten or more counts support this clonotype. The chain couples TRBV7-9 to TRBJ2-5; D possibly uses TRBD1 or TRBD2 (5 bases each). CDR3 length: 12 residues. V lost 7 bases and J lost 4, with 10 bases in between. Germline CDR1 is SEHNR and CDR2 is FQNEAQ (reference sequence). The CDR3 sequence: CASTWGTETQYF. Written as DNA, the CDR3 is TGTGCCAGCACCTGGGGGACAGAGACCCAGTACTTC.

This clonotype was seen ten or more times. The chain recombines TRBV12-3 or TRBV12-4 with TRBJ1-1; TRBD1 might be the D (5 bases). This CDR3 is 13 amino acids long. The germline V and J ends were trimmed by 1 base and 7 bases, with 10 bases remaining between them. The CDR3: CASSLEGWVEAFF. The CDR3 coding sequence is TGTGCCAGCAGTTTAGAGGGGTGGGTTGAAGCTTTCTTT.

This clonotype was seen repeatedly, ten times or more. The chain recombines TRBV5-1 with TRBJ1-3; unclear D gene. The CDR3 covers 15 residues. From germline, CDR1 is SGHRS and CDR2 YFSETQ. Trimming pared 0 bases from V and 0 bases from J, leaving 7 bases between. In DNA, the CDR3 is TGCGCCAGCAGCTTGGCCTCGGACTCTGGAAACACCATATATTTT. The encoded protein is CASSLASDSGNTIYF.